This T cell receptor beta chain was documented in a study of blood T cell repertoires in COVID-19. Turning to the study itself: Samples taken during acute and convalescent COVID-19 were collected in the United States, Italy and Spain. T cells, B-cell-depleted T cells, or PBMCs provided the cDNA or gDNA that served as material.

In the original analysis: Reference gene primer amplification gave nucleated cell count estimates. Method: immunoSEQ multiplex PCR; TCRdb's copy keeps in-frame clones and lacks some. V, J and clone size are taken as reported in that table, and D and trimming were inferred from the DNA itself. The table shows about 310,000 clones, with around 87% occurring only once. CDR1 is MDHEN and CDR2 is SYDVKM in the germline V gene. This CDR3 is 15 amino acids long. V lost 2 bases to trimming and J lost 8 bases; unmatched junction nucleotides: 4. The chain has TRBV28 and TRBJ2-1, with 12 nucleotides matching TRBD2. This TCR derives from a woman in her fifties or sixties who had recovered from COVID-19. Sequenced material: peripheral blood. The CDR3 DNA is TGTGCCAGCAGTTTAACCCCTAGCGGGAGGGATGAGCAGTTCTTC. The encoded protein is CASSLTPSGRDEQFF.